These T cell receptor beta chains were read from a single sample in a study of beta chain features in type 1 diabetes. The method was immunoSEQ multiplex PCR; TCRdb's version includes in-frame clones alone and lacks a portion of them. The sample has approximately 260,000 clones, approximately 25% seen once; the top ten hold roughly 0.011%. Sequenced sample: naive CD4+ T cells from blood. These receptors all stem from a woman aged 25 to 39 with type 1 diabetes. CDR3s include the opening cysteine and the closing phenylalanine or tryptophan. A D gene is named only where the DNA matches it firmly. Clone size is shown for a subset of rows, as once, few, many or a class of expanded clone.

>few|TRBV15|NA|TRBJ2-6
CATSTGQGQAGANVLTF
TGTGCCACCAGCACCGGTCAGGGGCAAGCTGGGGCCAACGTCCTGACTTTC
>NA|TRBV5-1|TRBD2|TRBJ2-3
CASSQGLNTDTQYF
TGCGCCAGCAGCCAGGGACTAAACACAGATACGCAGTATTTT
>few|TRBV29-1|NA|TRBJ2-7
CSVAPRVGAYEQYF
TGCAGCGTTGCTCCCCGGGTGGGGGCTTACGAGCAGTACTTC
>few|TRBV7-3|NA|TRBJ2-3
CASSQGTDTQYF
TGTGCCAGCAGTCAGGGGACAGATACGCAGTATTTT
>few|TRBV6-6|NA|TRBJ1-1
CASSPIQGPTEAFF
TGTGCCAGCAGCCCCATACAGGGACCCACTGAAGCTTTCTTT
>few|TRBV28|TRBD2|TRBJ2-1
CASSFPTSGRWFF
TGTGCCAGCAGTTTTCCGACTAGCGGGAGGTGGTTCTTC
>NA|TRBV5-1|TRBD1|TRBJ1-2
CASSGGQRNYGYTF
TGCGCCAGCAGCGGGGGACAGCGAAACTATGGCTACACCTTC
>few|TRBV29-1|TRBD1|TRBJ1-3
CSVEDRGQGSNRGNTIYF
TGCAGCGTTGAAGATAGGGGACAGGGCTCGAATCGTGGAAACACCATATATTTT
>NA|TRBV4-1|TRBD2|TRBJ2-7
CASSPPTLAGSYEQYF
TGCGCCAGCAGCCCTCCAACACTAGCGGGATCCTACGAGCAGTACTTC
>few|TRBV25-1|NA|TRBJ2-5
CASSEFRTHQETQYF
TGTGCCAGCAGTGAATTCCGGACACACCAAGAGACCCAGTACTTC
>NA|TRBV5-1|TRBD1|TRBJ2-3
CASSLGQSQDTQYF
TGCGCCAGCAGCCTGGGACAGAGTCAAGATACGCAGTATTTT
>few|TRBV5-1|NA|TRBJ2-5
CASSFAGQETQYF
TGCGCCAGCAGCTTTGCGGGACAAGAGACCCAGTACTTC
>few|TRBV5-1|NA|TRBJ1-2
CASSLVPDLGGYTF
TGCGCCAGCAGCTTGGTGCCTGACTTGGGTGGCTACACCTTC
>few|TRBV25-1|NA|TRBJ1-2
CASSEAARHYGYTF
TGTGCCAGCAGTGAAGCCGCCAGGCACTATGGCTACACCTTC
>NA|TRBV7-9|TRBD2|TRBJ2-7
CASSSLAGGPYEQYF
TGTGCCAGCAGCTCATTAGCGGGAGGGCCGTACGAGCAGTACTTC
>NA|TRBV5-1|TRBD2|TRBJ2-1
CASSSGTIRNEQFF
TGCGCCAGCAGCTCCGGGACTATCAGGAATGAGCAGTTCTTC
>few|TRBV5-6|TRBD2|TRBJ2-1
CASSSGTSGSNEQFF
TGTGCCAGCAGCTCCGGGACTAGCGGGAGCAATGAGCAGTTCTTC
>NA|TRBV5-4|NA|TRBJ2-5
CASTYQGSQETQYF
TGTGCCAGCACCTACCAGGGGTCCCAAGAGACCCAGTACTTC
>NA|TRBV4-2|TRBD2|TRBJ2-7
CASSLTGGENSYEQYF
TGTGCCAGCAGCCTCACCGGGGGGGAAAACTCCTACGAGCAGTACTTC
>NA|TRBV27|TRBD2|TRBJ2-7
CASRNIAGVGEQYF
TGTGCCAGCAGAAACATAGCGGGAGTGGGGGAGCAGTACTTC
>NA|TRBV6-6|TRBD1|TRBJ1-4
CASRRTGENEKLFF
TGTGCCAGCAGAAGGACAGGGGAAAATGAAAAACTGTTTTTT
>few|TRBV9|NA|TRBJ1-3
CASSVTSSGNTIYF
TGTGCCAGCAGCGTAACTAGCTCTGGAAACACCATATATTTT
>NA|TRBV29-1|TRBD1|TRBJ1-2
CSANLPGQGNYGYTF
TGCAGCGCGAACCTTCCGGGACAGGGAAACTATGGCTACACCTTC
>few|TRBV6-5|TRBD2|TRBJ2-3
CASSTSGRAVDTQYF
TGTGCCAGCAGTACTAGCGGGAGGGCTGTCGATACGCAGTATTTT
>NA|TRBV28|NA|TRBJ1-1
CASSLLAGGTEAFF
TGTGCCAGCAGTTTATTGGCGGGGGGCACTGAAGCTTTCTTT
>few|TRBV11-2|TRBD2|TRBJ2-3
CASSPGLAGSTDTQYF
TGTGCCAGCAGCCCTGGACTAGCGGGGAGCACAGATACGCAGTATTTT
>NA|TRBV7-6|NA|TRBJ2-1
CASSQRPSADEQFF
TGTGCCAGCAGTCAGAGACCCAGCGCGGATGAGCAGTTCTTC
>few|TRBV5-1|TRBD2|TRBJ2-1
CASTFLAGVHNEQFF
TGCGCCAGCACTTTCCTAGCGGGAGTTCACAATGAGCAGTTCTTC
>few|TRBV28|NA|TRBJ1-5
CASSSGTNQPQHF
TGTGCCAGCAGTTCAGGTACCAATCAGCCCCAGCATTTT
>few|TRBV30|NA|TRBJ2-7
CAWSVGVVRSISYEQYF
TGTGCCTGGAGTGTCGGGGTCGTCAGGTCGATCTCCTACGAGCAGTACTTC
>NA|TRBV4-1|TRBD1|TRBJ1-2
CASTDPGTAYGYTF
TGCGCCAGCACCGACCCCGGGACAGCCTATGGCTACACCTTC
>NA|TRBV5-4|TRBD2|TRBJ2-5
CASSPGTSGLEETQYF
TGTGCCAGCAGCCCCGGGACTAGCGGGTTGGAAGAGACCCAGTACTTC
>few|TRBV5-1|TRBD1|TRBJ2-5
CASSPWTGQETQYF
TGCGCCAGCAGCCCCTGGACAGGTCAAGAGACCCAGTACTTC
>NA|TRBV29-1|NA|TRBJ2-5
CSVERGLGETQYF
TGCAGCGTTGAAAGGGGGTTGGGAGAGACCCAGTACTTC
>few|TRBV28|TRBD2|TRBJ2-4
CASSLAGVAKNIQYF
TGTGCCAGCAGCCTAGCGGGAGTGGCCAAAAACATTCAGTACTTC
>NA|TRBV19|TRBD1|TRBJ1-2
CASSYATGTGYGYTF
TGTGCCAGTAGCTACGCTACCGGGACAGGGTATGGCTACACCTTC
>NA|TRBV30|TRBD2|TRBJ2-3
CAWTASGSRLPTDTQYF
TGTGCCTGGACGGCTAGCGGGAGTAGGCTTCCCACAGATACGCAGTATTTT
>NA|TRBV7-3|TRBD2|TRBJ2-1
CASSLWASGYNEQFF
TGTGCCAGCAGCTTATGGGCTAGCGGGTACAATGAGCAGTTCTTC
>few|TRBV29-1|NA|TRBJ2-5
CSVDPYRPQETQYF
TGCAGCGTTGACCCCTACAGGCCTCAAGAGACCCAGTACTTC
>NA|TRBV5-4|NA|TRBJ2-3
CASSLEGQSTDTQYF
TGTGCCAGCAGCTTGGAGGGGCAGAGCACAGATACGCAGTATTTT
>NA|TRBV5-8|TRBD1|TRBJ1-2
CASSFDRADGYTF
TGTGCCAGCAGCTTCGACAGGGCGGATGGCTACACCTTC
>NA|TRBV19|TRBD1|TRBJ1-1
CASSNRQGRTEAFF
TGTGCCAGTAGTAACCGACAGGGTAGAACTGAAGCTTTCTTT
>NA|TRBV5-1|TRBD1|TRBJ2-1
CASSSQGRNEQFF
TGCGCCAGCAGCTCACAGGGGAGAAATGAGCAGTTCTTC
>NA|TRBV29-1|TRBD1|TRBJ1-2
CSVEASTGAGYTF
TGCAGCGTTGAGGCCTCGACAGGGGCTGGCTACACCTTC
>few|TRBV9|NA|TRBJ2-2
CASSVGYHTGELFF
TGTGCCAGCAGTGTGGGCTATCACACCGGGGAGCTGTTTTTT
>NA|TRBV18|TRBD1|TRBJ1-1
CASSPPVLAGGTEAFF
TGTGCCAGCTCACCACCGGTGTTAGCAGGGGGCACTGAAGCTTTCTTT
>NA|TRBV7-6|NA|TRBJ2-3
CASSLFQRASDTQYF
TGTGCCAGCAGCTTATTCCAGCGGGCTTCAGATACGCAGTATTTT
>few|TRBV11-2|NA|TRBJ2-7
CASSTQEDSYEQYF
TGTGCCAGCAGCACACAGGAAGATTCCTACGAGCAGTACTTC
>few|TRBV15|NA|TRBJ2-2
CATSRAGSGTGELFF
TGTGCCACCAGCAGAGCCGGGAGCGGCACCGGGGAGCTGTTTTTT
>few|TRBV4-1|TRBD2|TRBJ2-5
CASSHGLAGRGETQYF
TGCGCCAGCAGCCACGGACTAGCGGGAAGGGGAGAGACCCAGTACTTC
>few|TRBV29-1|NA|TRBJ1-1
CSVAIGERTDNTEAFF
TGCAGCGTGGCCATCGGGGAACGGACAGATAACACTGAAGCTTTCTTT
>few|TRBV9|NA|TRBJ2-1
CASSVGLLRSYNEQFF
TGTGCCAGCAGCGTCGGACTACTCCGCTCCTACAATGAGCAGTTCTTC
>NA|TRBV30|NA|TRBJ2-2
CAWIRGSGITGELFF
TGTGCCTGGATAAGGGGGAGTGGGATCACCGGGGAGCTGTTTTTT
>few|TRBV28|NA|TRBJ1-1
CASSLQGTNTEAFF
TGTGCCAGCAGTTTACAGGGGACCAACACTGAAGCTTTCTTT
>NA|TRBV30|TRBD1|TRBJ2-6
CAWSLRDRGSGANVLTF
TGTGCCTGGAGTCTCCGGGACAGGGGCTCTGGGGCCAACGTCCTGACTTTC